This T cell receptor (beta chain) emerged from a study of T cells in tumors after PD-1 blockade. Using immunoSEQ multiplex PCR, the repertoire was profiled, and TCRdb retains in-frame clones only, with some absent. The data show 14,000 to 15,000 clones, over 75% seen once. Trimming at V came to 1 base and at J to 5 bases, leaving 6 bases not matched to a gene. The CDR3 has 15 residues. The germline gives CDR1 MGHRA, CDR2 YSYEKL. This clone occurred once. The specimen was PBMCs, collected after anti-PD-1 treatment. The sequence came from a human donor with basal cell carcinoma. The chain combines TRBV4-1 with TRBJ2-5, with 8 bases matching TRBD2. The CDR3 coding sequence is TGCGCCAGCAGCCAAGCCCCCCCGGGGGGGGAGACCCAGTACTTC. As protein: CASSQAPPGGETQYF.